This T cell receptor beta chain was obtained from a study of T cells in women clearing cervical HPV infection. The CDR3 covers 16 residues. Unmatched junction bases numbered 13, after V lost 6 bases and J lost 5 bases. Germline V gene sequence: CDR1 MNHEY, CDR2 SVGEGT. Assay: immunoSEQ multiplex PCR; the TCRdb copy retains only in-frame clones and omits some. The table for this sample gives approximately 31,000 clones. Of note for this clone: The read halts 3 residues ahead of the CDR3 end, with the missing end drawn from the germline J gene.

V and J are TRBV6-2 or TRBV6-3 and TRBJ2-1, with 7 bases that match TRBD2. This clonotype was obtained from a woman between 18 and 70 years old with a cervical HPV16 infection that either progressed to CIN3+ or cleared (not recorded which). Material: blood buffy coat. The CDR3 sequence: CASSDGSGGRHNEQFF. CDR3 DNA, as far as it was read: TGTGCCAGCAGCGACGGATCGGGGGGACGTCACAATGAG.